The 13 T cell receptor beta chains below come from one sample, sequenced in a study of PD-L1 blockade in urothelial cancer. Clones were read by immunoSEQ multiplex PCR, and TCRdb kept only the in-frame ones, dropping some. The table has about 120,000 clones, about 89% seen once; the top ten hold over 1.5%. Time point denoted: peripheral blood 6 weeks after treatment start. This material consisted of PBMCs, taken around atezolizumab (anti-PD-L1) treatment. All receptors derive from a man in his sixties with urothelial cancer.

The chain links TRBV28 to TRBJ1-2; D gene uncertain. The CDR3 covers 13 residues. V lost 2 bases, J lost 8 bases, and 12 bases lay in between. Germline V gene lookup returns CDR1 MDHEN and CDR2 SYDVKM. CDR3 bases: TGTGCCAGCAGTTTACCACTCGGCGGGGGCTACACCTTC. Protein: CASSLPLGGGYTF.

The genes are TRBV11-2 and TRBJ2-3; TRBD2 matches 8 bases. CDR1 SGHAT and CDR2 FQNNGV come from the germline V gene. The trim removed 3 bases at V and 1 base at J, leaving 3 bases unmatched. CDR3 length equals 15 residues. The DNA for the CDR3 is TGTGCCAGCAGCTTCAATAGCGGGGGCACAGATACGCAGTATTTT. This gives the protein CASSFNSGGTDTQYF.

The chain uses TRBV6-1 and TRBJ2-3; D possibly corresponds to TRBD2 (5 bases). The CDR3 has 16 amino acids. Germline V lookup: CDR1 MNHNS, CDR2 SASEGT. Trimming pared 4 bases from V and 2 bases from J, leaving 16 bases between. The CDR3 DNA sequence: TGTGCCAGCAGTGCAGTGAGTAGCGCTTACACAGATACGCAGTATTTT. It yields the protein CASSAVSSAYTDTQYF.

The chain is built from TRBV19 and TRBJ1-5; a weak D match, TRBD1 (5 bases). Germline CDR1 LNHDA, CDR2 SQIVND (reference sequence). V lost 0 bases, J lost 5 bases, and 8 bases lay in between. The CDR3 spans 14 residues. The CDR3 reads CASSIDPGYQPQHF. DNA of the CDR3: TGTGCCAGTAGTATAGATCCAGGGTATCAGCCCCAGCATTTT.

The V call is TRBV6-1, the J call TRBJ2-5; TRBD2 is a possible D gene (6 bases). Germline CDR1 reads MNHNS; CDR2 reads SASEGT. Trimming removed 4 bases at V and 3 bases at J, with 12 bases between. The CDR3 runs 14 residues. DNA for the CDR3: TGTGCCAGCAGTGGGGAGGTCGGGAAAGAGACCCAGTACTTC. It specifies CASSGEVGKETQYF.

The chain uses TRBV7-2 and TRBJ2-4; maybe TRBD1 (5 bases). Per germline, CDR1 SGHTA and CDR2 FQGNSA. The V and J ends lost 0 bases and 9 bases respectively, with 18 bases between them. The CDR3 is 16 residues long. CDR3 in DNA: TGTGCCAGCAGCTTAGCGTCCAGGGCGACGGAATCCATTCAGTACTTC. This sequence encodes CASSLASRATESIQYF.

This rearrangement joins TRBV30 to TRBJ2-1; 11 bases line up with TRBD2. The CDR3 runs 16 residues. Germline CDR1 GTSNPN, CDR2 SVGIG (reference sequence). After removal of 0 bases from V and 3 bases from J, the junction contained 4 bases not matched to a gene. Here the CDR3 DNA reads TGTGCCTGGAGTGTGCCTAGCGGGAGGTTCTACAATGAGCAGTTCTTC. This gives the protein CAWSVPSGRFYNEQFF.

V and J are TRBV6-5 and TRBJ2-3; D possibly corresponds to TRBD2 (7 bases). Germline CDR1 and CDR2: MNHEY and SVGAGI. V lost 8 bases and J lost 4, with 16 bases in between. The CDR3 is made up of 14 amino acids. In DNA, the CDR3 is TGTGCCAGCCGAGGGGGGGGGCTGGCAGATACGCAGTATTTT. It yields the protein CASRGGGLADTQYF.

This sequence joins TRBV29-1 and TRBJ1-4; D is perhaps TRBD1 (5 bases). Trimming pared 7 bases from V and 0 bases from J, leaving 12 bases between. This CDR3 is 14 amino acids long. The germline gives CDR1 SQVTM, CDR2 ANQGSEA. The CDR3 sequence is CSADTGATNEKLFF. CDR3 bases: TGCAGCGCTGACACAGGCGCAACTAATGAAAAACTGTTTTTT. The variable domain in full, with the rest retrieved from reference TRBV29-1 and TRBJ1-4, is SAVISQKPSRDICQRGTSLTIQCQVDSQVTMMFWYRQQPGQSLTLIATANQGSEATYESGFVIDKFPISRPNLTFSTLTVSNMSPEDSSIYLCSADTGATNEKLFFGSGTQLSVL.

Only a few counts were recorded for this clone. This chain joins TRBV12-5 and TRBJ2-3; possibly TRBD2 for D (5 bases). Looked up from germline, CDR1 is LGHNT and CDR2 is FRNRAP. Trimming took off 1 base at V and 6 bases at J, with 8 bases between the two ends. The CDR3 covers 13 residues. CDR3 in amino acids: CASGLGRGDTQYF. DNA for the CDR3: TGTGCTAGTGGTTTGGGTCGAGGGGATACGCAGTATTTT.

The chain links TRBV7-9 to TRBJ1-4, with D possibly matching TRBD1 (5 bases). Trimming shortened V by 5 bases and J by 7 bases, and 17 bases separated the two germline ends. This CDR3 is 15 amino acids long. CDR1 and CDR2 from the germline V gene are SEHNR and FQNEAQ (reference sequence). CDR3 loop: CASSTQGGYSEKLFF. As DNA, the CDR3 is TGTGCCAGCAGCACCCAGGGTGGTTATAGTGAAAAACTGTTTTTT.

CDR3 nucleotides: TGTGCCAGCACTATGGCCCGACAGAAAACCGGTAGCAATCAGCCCCAGCATTTT. This gives the protein CASTMARQKTGSNQPQHF. The chain recombines TRBV28 with TRBJ1-5; D is possibly TRBD1 (5 bases). The V end was cut by 7 bases, the J end by 0 bases, with 22 bases between. CDR3 length: 18 residues. In germline, CDR1 is MDHEN, CDR2 SYDVKM.

This clone was picked up one time. The V gene is TRBV5-5, the J gene TRBJ1-2, with D perhaps matching TRBD1 (6 bases). Trimming shortened V by 4 bases and J by 3 bases, and 25 bases separated the two germline ends. Per germline, CDR1 SGHKS and CDR2 YYEKEE (reference sequence). This CDR3 has 18 residues. CDR3 in DNA: TGTGCCAGCAGCGTTCAGGGGTTGAAGGACCTGGGGTACTATGGCTACACCTTC. Residues: CASSVQGLKDLGYYGYTF.